This T cell receptor (beta chain) was identified in a study of T cell responses to AZD1222 COVID-19 vaccine. Notes on the study in general: Females outnumbered males among donors, who were mostly white British; clonal diversity was possibly underestimated. Vaccine-associated CD4 TCRs ranged over spike, dominating at 160-218 and 743-854.

J gave up 2 bases and V 4 bases, and 4 bases lay outside the gene matches. CDR3 length: 15 residues. CDR1 and CDR2 from the germline V gene are SGHTA and FQGNSA. Points on this clone: Its antigen is not identified.

Here immunoSEQ multiplex PCR was the method, and the copy in TCRdb shows in-frame clones only, minus some. The data contain 110,000 to 150,000 clones, just over 85% of them singletons. The V call is TRBV7-2, the J call TRBJ1-3, with 8 bases that match TRBD1. This specimen consisted of peripheral blood, obtained on day 0 of AZD1222 vaccination. The TCR sequence derives from an adult in good health. CDR3 DNA sequence: TGTGCCAGCAGCTCGGGACAGGTACCTGGAAACACCATATATTTT. Translating it yields CASSSGQVPGNTIYF.